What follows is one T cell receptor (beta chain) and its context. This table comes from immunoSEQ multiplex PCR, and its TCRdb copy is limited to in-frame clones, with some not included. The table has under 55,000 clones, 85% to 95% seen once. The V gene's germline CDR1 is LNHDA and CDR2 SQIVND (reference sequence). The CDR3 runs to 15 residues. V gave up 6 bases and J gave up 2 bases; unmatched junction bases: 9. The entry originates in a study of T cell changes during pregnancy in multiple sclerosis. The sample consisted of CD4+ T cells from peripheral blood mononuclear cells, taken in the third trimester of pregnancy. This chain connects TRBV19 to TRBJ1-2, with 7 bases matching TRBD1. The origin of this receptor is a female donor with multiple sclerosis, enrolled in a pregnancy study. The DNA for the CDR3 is TGTGCCAGTAGGGACAGGTCCTCATCCAACTATGGCTACACCTTC. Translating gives CASRDRSSSNYGYTF.